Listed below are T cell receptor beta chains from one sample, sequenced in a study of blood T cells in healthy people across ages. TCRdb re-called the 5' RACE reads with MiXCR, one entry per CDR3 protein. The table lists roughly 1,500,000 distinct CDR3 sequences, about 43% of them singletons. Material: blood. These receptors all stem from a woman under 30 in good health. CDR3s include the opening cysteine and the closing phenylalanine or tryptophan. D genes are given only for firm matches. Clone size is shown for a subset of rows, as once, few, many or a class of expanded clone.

TGTGCCAGCAGTGAATTAGTTTCAAGCTCCTATAATTCACCCCTCCACTTT	CASSELVSSSYNSPLHF	TRBJ1-6	TRBV2	-	-
TGTGCCAGCAGTGACGCCCTTCTAGCGGGAGGGCCCCATACGCAGTATTTT	CASSDALLAGGPHTQYF	TRBJ2-3	TRBV6-1	few	TRBD2
TGTGCCAGCAGTATGGGACAGGGGGCATCCTACGAGCAGTACTTC	CASSMGQGASYEQYF	TRBJ2-7	TRBV6-1	few	TRBD1
TGTGCCGGCAGCTTCTGGACAGGGGGGTACAATGAGCAGTACTTC	CAGSFWTGGYNEQYF	TRBJ2-7	TRBV7-2	-	TRBD1
TGTGCCAGCAGCCCCTGGGAGTGGGACTCTGGCTACACCTTC	CASSPWEWDSGYTF	TRBJ1-2	TRBV7-9	-	-
TGTGCCAGCAGCCAAGATCGGCCAGCAAGGTCGGGCGAGCAGTACTTC	CASSQDRPARSGEQYF	TRBJ2-7	TRBV3-1	-	-
TGTGCCAGTGGCAGGCAGGTGAACACTGAAGCTTTCTTT	CASGRQVNTEAFF	TRBJ1-1	TRBV27	-	-
TGTGCCAGCAGCCTCGGACAGGGAGTGCCCCAGCATTTT	CASSLGQGVPQHF	TRBJ1-5	TRBV6-5	-	TRBD1
TGTGCCAGCAGTTACTTGCTGGGAGCGGGCACTGAAGCTTTCTTT	CASSYLLGAGTEAFF	TRBJ1-1	TRBV6-5	-	-
TGCGCCAGCATCTTGCCCGCCTATGAGCAGTTCTTC	CASILPAYEQFF	TRBJ2-1	TRBV5-1	-	-
TGCGCCAGCAGCCGGGGGAGTAGCGGGAACACCTACGAGCAGTACTTC	CASSRGSSGNTYEQYF	TRBJ2-7	TRBV5-1	few	TRBD2
TGTGCCAGCAGTTTAGGGGAGAAAGAGACCCAGTACTTC	CASSLGEKETQYF	TRBJ2-5	TRBV12-3/TRBV12-4	many	-
TGCGCCAGCAGCCGGACGGGAAATGGAGAGACCCAGTACTTC	CASSRTGNGETQYF	TRBJ2-5	TRBV5-1	few	-
TGTGCCGGGGGGGACAGTGTAACCTACGAGCAGTACTTC	CAGGDSVTYEQYF	TRBJ2-7	TRBV2	-	-
TGTGCCAGCAATTGGGCGGGGCCCGATACGCAGTATTTT	CASNWAGPDTQYF	TRBJ2-3	TRBV2	few	-
TGTGCTAGTGGGGTTTGGTACGAAGGGAGTGTTAGATCTAAAAAGATCTACGAGCAGTACTTC	CASGVWYEGSVRSKKIYEQYF	TRBJ2-7	TRBV12-5	few	-
TGTGCCATCAGTGAGTCTCTCCCAGATACGCAGTATTTT	CAISESLPDTQYF	TRBJ2-3	TRBV10-3	-	-
TGTGCCAGCAGCTCATCCGGGACCGGGGCAGCAGATACGCAGTATTTT	CASSSSGTGAADTQYF	TRBJ2-3	TRBV7-9	few	-
TGCGCCAGCAGCCCACAGCCCGGGGAGGTGAACACTGAAGCTTTCTTT	CASSPQPGEVNTEAFF	TRBJ1-1	TRBV5-1	-	-
TGCGCCAGCACCCTGTTTAGCGGGGCGAACACCGGGGAGCTGTTTTTT	CASTLFSGANTGELFF	TRBJ2-2	TRBV5-1	-	TRBD2
TGTGCCAGCGGGGGGGCGGCCTACTATGGCTACACCTTC	CASGGAAYYGYTF	TRBJ1-2	TRBV6-5	-	-